This T cell receptor (beta chain) was identified during a study of cytomegalovirus exposure and HLA in healthy donors. Study results and caveats: Later on, a genetic analysis was performed. It linked a missense variant in DCLRE1C with V- and J-gene trimming of TCR beta.

CDR3 length equals 15 residues. Germline lookup yields CDR1 SGHTA and CDR2 FQGNSA. V dropped 7 bases and J dropped 6 bases, with 22 bases sitting between them. On this clone: Its antigen remains unknown.

The PCR ran on 60 Vbeta and 13 Jbeta primers. Sequencing was performed with immunoSEQ multiplex PCR; in TCRdb, only in-frame clones are kept and a portion is missing. This sample has approximately 100,000 clones, with 79% found just once. The specimen sequenced was PBMCs. The J gene is TRBJ2-7, the V gene TRBV7-2, with D perhaps matching TRBD1 (9 bases). The receptor's source is a female donor in good health and CMV-seropositive. This chain's CDR3 is CASNPGGTGSAEQYF. The CDR3 DNA reads TGTGCCAGCAACCCGGGGGGGACAGGGTCCGCCGAGCAGTACTTC.